The clone carrying this TCR beta chain turned up a few times. The antigen is unknown. These data belong to a study of response to subunit inactivated influenza vaccine. Overall study findings and caveats: It was the authors' suggestion that each seasonal influenza vaccination recruits few new T cells.

TCRdb passed the RT-PCR reads through MiXCR, listing each CDR3 protein once. This table has 500,000 or so distinct CDR3 sequences, approximately 15% appearing once. Per germline, CDR1 SGHAT and CDR2 FQNNGV. The CDR3 covers 18 residues. V shed 2 bases and J 0 bases; nucleotides not matched to a gene: 10. The chain links TRBV11-2 to TRBJ2-3, with 8 positions matching TRBD1. The starting material was CD4+ T cells sorted from PBMCs, obtained less than 30 months after vaccination. The origin of this receptor is a man in his fifties or sixties who received an inactivated influenza vaccine. The CDR3 spells CASSLTAGQGLSTDTQYF. Here the CDR3 DNA reads TGTGCCAGCAGCTTAACCGCTGGACAGGGCCTAAGCACAGATACGCAGTATTTT.